The clone carrying this TCR beta chain was observed a handful of times. Its antigen is unknown. CDR1 SGHAT and CDR2 FQDESV come from the germline V gene (reference sequence). J lost 5 bases, V lost 5 bases, and 5 bases had no gene match. The CDR3 extends over 13 amino acids. The source of the sample is a study of vaccination effects on CD4 cells after COVID-19. Study-wide context: They grew over 1.5 million PBMC in each well, adding around 10 IU/ml IL-2 and approximately 9.2 ug/ml peptides.

Clones were sequenced by immunoSEQ multiplex PCR, and TCRdb holds only the in-frame ones, with some missing. Of about 45,000 clones listed, roughly four fifths are singletons. Investigators separated out CD4+ T cells once around 9 days of culture had passed. The person's infection with SARS-CoV-2, confirmed by PCR, took place between March and December 2020. Replacing half the medium with IL-2 medium was done on days 3 and 7. General observations from the study: Convalescent post-vaccine spike-reactive clones were mostly newly vaccine-induced.

The J gene is TRBJ1-2, the V gene TRBV11-1; 7 nucleotides match TRBD1. The sample was CD4+ T cells from PBMCs cultured without peptide, taken before COVID-19 vaccination. The TCR comes from a human donor who had a prior SARS-CoV-2 infection. The CDR3 spells CASSLGQLYGYTF. The CDR3 region has the DNA TGTGCCAGCAGCCTGGGACAGTTATATGGCTACACCTTC.